This TCR beta chain was captured in a study of T cell repertoires in cytomegalovirus infection. Study summary: Public TCR beta signature analysis indicated the presence of both CMV infection and matching HLA type.

MiXCR was run by TCRdb on the reads, yielding one entry per CDR3 protein. The sample consists of approximately 550,000 distinct CDR3 sequences, about 15% of them appearing once. Study-level findings and limits: Totalled public TCR beta family frequency picked out people who carried CMV plus the relevant HLA. Predominance within the ex vivo response was attributable to HLA-C-restricted CMV-specific TCR beta clonotypes.

This clonotype appeared many times. Its matching antigen is unknown. Trimming took 5 bases from V and 6 from J, leaving 8 bases between them. The germline CDR1 and CDR2 sequences are MDHEN and SYDVKM. CDR3 length equals 11 residues. This sequence joins TRBV28 and TRBJ2-7; no clear D. The sample comprised CD8+ T cells from PBMCs. This sequence was found in a human donor in good health (CMV status not recorded). Some clones in this sample may be carry-over from other donors' samples. CDR3 region: CASSPASEQYF. For the CDR3, the DNA is TGTGCCAGCAGTCCGGCTTCCGAGCAGTACTTC.